The subject of this entry is one TCR beta chain. This specimen comes from a study of T cells in pancreatic ductal adenocarcinoma. Measured with immunoSEQ multiplex PCR; TCRdb has only the in-frame clones, and not every one. The table has around 10,000 clones, nearly 90% seen once. The selected patients with pancreatic ductal adenocarcinoma had surgery but no neoadjuvant therapy. V shed 6 bases and J shed 0 bases, with 12 bases lying between them. This CDR3 spans 14 amino acids. Germline V CDR1 and CDR2: SQVTM, ANQGSEA. Sequenced: PBMCs. The sequence derives from a human donor with pancreatic ductal adenocarcinoma. This chain connects TRBV29-1 to TRBJ1-5; perhaps TRBD1 as D (5 bases). In DNA form, the CDR3 reads TGCAGCGTAGCGACAGCCTATAGCAATCAGCCCCAGCATTTT. It codes for CSVATAYSNQPQHF.